The clone carrying this TCR beta chain is labeled medium-sized based on frequency. Germline V gives CDR1 SGHNT, CDR2 YYREEE (reference sequence). The CDR3 runs to 15 residues. TRB rearrangements were amplified by touch-down multiplex PCR with mixed TRB-A/B primers. Using the multiplex PCR reads, TCRdb records one entry per CDR3 protein without DNA. Its table lists 6,500 to 8,500 distinct CDR3 sequences. The sample belongs to a study of T cell clusters in autoimmune cytopenias. Study details: A median age of approximately 64 years and mean of approximately 55 years characterized healthy donor controls.

TRB amplification used approximately 250 ng of peripheral blood genomic DNA. These data also featured in a second study, about T cell repertoires in aging, cancer and after chemotherapy. That source notes: Six age groups, ranging from 30 or younger to 70 or older, included the donors. Healthy donor repertoires were recorded over several months to years and showed clear clonal overlap. Approximately 9.6 million TCR reads were in the whole dataset.

This TCR derives from a human donor in good health. Input material: peripheral blood. This sequence joins TRBV5-4 and TRBJ2-7; TCRdb lists TRBD2, though no DNA is available to test this call. CDR3 amino acids: CASSLAGTFSYEQYF.